What follows are 32 T cell receptor beta chains derived from one specimen sequenced in a study of cytomegalovirus exposure and HLA in healthy donors. The table came from immunoSEQ multiplex PCR; TCRdb's copy has only in-frame clones and leaves some out. The data show 200,000 to 250,000 clones, with roughly 84% seen just once and roughly 13% held by the top ten. The specimen sequenced was PBMCs. The receptors come from a woman younger than 45 in good health and CMV-seropositive.

The chain couples TRBV2 to TRBJ2-3; 11 bases agree with TRBD2. J was trimmed by 2 bases and V by 1 base; bases with no gene match: 5. The CDR3 is 17 residues long. Germline loops: CDR1 SNHLY, CDR2 FYNNEI. The CDR3 DNA follows: TGTGCCAGCAGTGAAGAGGGGACTAGCGGTTACACAGATACGCAGTATTTT. Its translation is CASSEEGTSGYTDTQYF. The variable domain in full, with the rest retrieved from reference TRBV2 and TRBJ2-3, is EPEVTQTPSHQVTQMGQEVILRCVPISNHLYFYWYRQILGQKVEFLVSFYNNEISEKSEIFDDQFSVERPDGSNFTLKIRSTKLEDSAMYFCASSEEGTSGYTDTQYFGPGTRLTVL.

The CDR3 nucleotides are TGTGCCTGGCCAAAGCCGGGACAGGCGAGTACCGGGGAGCTGTTTTTT. This codes for CAWPKPGQASTGELFF. The chain joins TRBV30 to TRBJ2-2, with TRBD1 matching 8 bases. V trimming: 5 bases; J trimming: 5 bases; junction bases outside the gene matches: 13. Germline lookup yields CDR1 GTSNPN and CDR2 SVGIG (reference sequence). This CDR3 has 16 amino acids.

The chain employs TRBV6-5 and TRBJ2-5, with 8 bases matching TRBD1. Germline V gene sequence: CDR1 MNHEY, CDR2 SVGAGI. V was pared by 2 bases and J by 1 base, with 3 bases of the junction left unmatched. The CDR3 consists of 15 residues. The CDR3 region is CASSYGGQAQETQYF. CDR3 nucleotides: TGTGCCAGCAGTTACGGGGGACAGGCCCAAGAGACCCAGTACTTC.

The CDR3 loop reads CASFGGRVNTEAFF. CDR3 nucleotides: TGTGCCAGCTTTGGGGGCAGAGTTAACACTGAAGCTTTCTTT. J is TRBJ1-1 and V is TRBV6-1; perhaps TRBD1 as D (6 bases). The CDR3 spans 14 residues. The V and J ends lost 8 bases and 2 bases respectively, with 15 bases between them. Germline V gives CDR1 MNHNS, CDR2 SASEGT.

This chain joins TRBV28 and TRBJ2-2, with 7 bases identical to TRBD1. Per germline, CDR1 MDHEN and CDR2 SYDVKM. J gave up 6 bases and V 5 bases, and 6 bases lay outside the gene matches. The CDR3 totals 14 residues. The CDR3 region has the DNA TGTGCCAGCAGTACCGGGACAGCTTCCGGGGAGCTGTTTTTT. Its translation: CASSTGTASGELFF.

This chain connects TRBV7-9 to TRBJ1-5, with D perhaps matching TRBD1 (5 bases). The V gene lost 6 bases and the J gene lost 4 bases, with 13 bases spanning the gap. The germline V gene encodes CDR1 SEHNR and CDR2 FQNEAQ (reference sequence). The CDR3 length is 14 residues. DNA of the CDR3: TGTGCCAGCAGTCGCCCGGGACCTAATCAGCCCCAGCATTTT. Amino acid sequence: CASSRPGPNQPQHF.

V usage is TRBV30 and J usage is TRBJ1-1, with unresolved D. Germline V gene data show CDR1 as GTSNPN and CDR2 as SVGIG (reference sequence). The CDR3 runs 13 residues. Between the trimmed V and J ends, which lost 5 bases and 4 bases, there was a span of 14 bases. CDR3 protein: CAWARVVGTEAFF. The CDR3 DNA follows: TGTGCCTGGGCTAGGGTGGTGGGCACTGAAGCTTTCTTT.

The chain carries TRBV27 and TRBJ2-7; the match to TRBD1 covers 8 bases. The CDR3 loop spans 17 amino acids. The germline V gene encodes CDR1 MNHEY and CDR2 SMNVEV (reference sequence). V trimming: 5 bases; J trimming: 1 base; junction bases outside the gene matches: 13. The CDR3 is CASSRKRRDRSSYEQYF. CDR3 sequence (DNA): TGTGCCAGCAGTCGGAAGCGGAGGGACAGGTCGTCCTACGAGCAGTACTTC.

The rearrangement links TRBV27 to TRBJ2-7; D uncertain. Deletions cut 4 bases from V and 9 bases from J, with 10 bases between. CDR1 and CDR2 (germline): MNHEY, SMNVEV (reference sequence). This CDR3 contains 11 residues. CDR3 sequence reads: CASSSNTRQYF. DNA of the CDR3: TGTGCCAGCAGTTCCAATACGAGGCAGTACTTC.

This clone was counted once. J is TRBJ2-1 and V is TRBV5-4; D perhaps matches TRBD1 (5 bases). CDR1 and CDR2 from the germline V gene are SGHNT and YYREEE (reference sequence). Trimming removed 0 bases at V and 9 bases at J, with 13 bases between. The CDR3 spans 14 residues. CDR3 sequence reads: CASSLGGRGGEQFF. CDR3 DNA: TGTGCCAGCAGCTTGGGGGGCAGAGGTGGTGAGCAGTTCTTC.

The chain combines TRBV19 with TRBJ2-5, with 9 bases fitting TRBD2. From germline, CDR1 is LNHDA and CDR2 SQIVND (reference sequence). This CDR3 region has 14 residues. Trimming at V came to 3 bases and at J to 5 bases, leaving 4 bases not matched to a gene. CDR3 coding DNA: TGTGCCAGTAGTATTAGCGGGAGCTGGGAGACCCAGTACTTC. Translated, it gives CASSISGSWETQYF.

The V call is TRBV13, the J call TRBJ2-7, with TRBD2 matching 7 bases. This CDR3 contains 16 residues. V was clipped by 0 bases and J by 5 bases; unmatched bases: 10. Germline V gene lookup returns CDR1 PRHDT and CDR2 FYEKMQ (reference sequence). For the CDR3, the DNA is TGTGCCAGCAGCTTAGGACTGGGAGGGCTGGAAGACGAGCAGTACTTC. Residues: CASSLGLGGLEDEQYF.

The rearrangement uses TRBV30 and TRBJ1-1; 9 nucleotides agree with TRBD1. V was pared by 3 bases and J by 6 bases, with 14 bases of the junction left unmatched. The CDR3 is made up of 16 amino acids. The germline V gene has CDR1 GTSNPN and CDR2 SVGIG (reference sequence). CDR3 nucleotides: TGTGCCTGGAGACTAAGGGGGGACAGGGAACAATCTGAAGCTTTCTTT. Its translation is CAWRLRGDREQSEAFF.

V and J are TRBV5-1 and TRBJ1-1, with D uncertain. The germline gives CDR1 SGHRS, CDR2 YFSETQ. This CDR3 is 15 amino acids long. The V end was cut by 1 base, the J end by 0 bases, with 10 bases between. This CDR3 is CASSLMGPLNTEAFF. The CDR3 nucleotides read TGCGCCAGCAGCTTGATGGGTCCTTTGAACACTGAAGCTTTCTTT.

The chain links TRBV6-1 to TRBJ2-7; a weak D match, TRBD1 (6 bases). The CDR3 consists of 15 residues. Trimming cost V 1 base and J 1 base, with 11 bases left between them. CDR1 and CDR2 from the germline V gene are MNHNS and SASEGT. The CDR3 loop is CASSEGGPRSYEQYF. The CDR3, as DNA: TGTGCCAGCAGTGAAGGGGGGCCCCGATCCTACGAGCAGTACTTC.

This clone occurred a few times. The chain combines TRBV2 with TRBJ1-2; 7 bases line up with TRBD1. Unmatched junction bases numbered 13, after V lost 8 bases and J lost 7 bases. CDR3 length: 14 amino acids. Germline lookup yields CDR1 SNHLY and CDR2 FYNNEI. This CDR3 is CASAQKTGSVGYTF. CDR3 DNA sequence: TGTGCCAGCGCTCAGAAGACAGGGTCTGTTGGCTACACCTTC.

The gene calls are TRBV30 and TRBJ2-1; weak D call: TRBD2 (5 bases). The CDR3 length is 11 residues. V dropped 2 bases and J dropped 10 bases, with 9 bases sitting between them. The germline CDR1 and CDR2 sequences are GTSNPN and SVGIG (reference sequence). The CDR3 nucleotides are TGTGCCTGGAGTTTCCGGGAAGAGCAGTTCTTC. Translating it yields CAWSFREEQFF.

The V and J genes are TRBV19 and TRBJ2-1, with 8 bases lining up with TRBD1. This CDR3 contains 15 residues. The junction had 4 bases not matched to a gene; V was cut back by 6 bases and J by 0 bases. The V gene's germline CDR1 is LNHDA and CDR2 SQIVND (reference sequence). The DNA for the CDR3 is TGTGCCAGTAGCCGGACAGGGAGCTCCTACAATGAGCAGTTCTTC. Its translation is CASSRTGSSYNEQFF.

The CDR3 DNA is TGTGCCAGCAGTTACCAGGGTAGCGGGGAGCTGTTTTTT. Translated, it gives CASSYQGSGELFF. The chain couples TRBV6-6 to TRBJ2-2; D perhaps matches TRBD1 (5 bases). This CDR3 is built from 13 residues. V lost 2 bases and J 7 bases, leaving 8 bases between the germline ends. CDR1 and CDR2 from the germline V gene are MNHNY and SVGAGI (reference sequence).

CDR3 nucleotides: TGTGCCTGGAGCAACACCGGGGAGCTGTTTTTT. Translating it yields CAWSNTGELFF. The V call is TRBV30, the J call TRBJ2-2; no firm D call. The CDR3 runs 11 residues. Germline lookup yields CDR1 GTSNPN and CDR2 SVGIG (reference sequence). The V gene lost 3 bases and the J gene lost 2 bases, with 1 base spanning the gap.

CDR3 region: CASSVDGGRETQYF. In DNA, the CDR3 is TGTGCCAGCAGCGTAGATGGAGGGCGGGAGACCCAGTACTTC. The chain joins TRBV9 to TRBJ2-5, with D perhaps matching TRBD2 (6 bases). The CDR3 is 14 amino acids. V lost 0 bases to trimming and J lost 5 bases, with 11 bases between them. Germline V lookup: CDR1 SGDLS, CDR2 YYNGEE.

This rearrangement joins TRBV29-1 to TRBJ2-7; 9 bases map to TRBD1. This CDR3 has 13 amino acids. Trimming cost V 1 base and J 3 bases; bases outside gene matches: 1. In germline, CDR1 is SQVTM, CDR2 ANQGSEA. The CDR3 DNA reads as TGCAGCGTTGAAGGGGACAGGGTCTACGAGCAGTACTTC. Its protein is CSVEGDRVYEQYF.

The chain uses TRBV28 and TRBJ2-7; D might be TRBD1 (5 bases). With 4 bases removed from V and 3 bases from J, the gap between germline ends came to 10 bases. The germline V gene has CDR1 MDHEN and CDR2 SYDVKM. The CDR3 has 13 amino acids. CDR3 in amino acids: CASSWGWNYEQYF. Here the CDR3 DNA reads TGTGCCAGCAGTTGGGGCTGGAACTACGAGCAGTACTTC.

The V and J genes are TRBV6-1 and TRBJ1-5; D is unclear. Deletions cut 6 bases from V and 2 bases from J, with 8 bases between. The germline V gene has CDR1 MNHNS and CDR2 SASEGT. The CDR3 has 13 residues. CDR3 region: CASRAGGNQPQHF. For the CDR3, the DNA is TGTGCCAGCAGGGCTGGGGGCAATCAGCCCCAGCATTTT.

This clone was detected only once. The chain employs TRBV6-1 and TRBJ2-5; maybe TRBD1 (7 bases). Germline CDR1 is MNHNS and CDR2 is SASEGT. V dropped 5 bases and J dropped 3 bases, with 16 bases sitting between them. This CDR3 is 15 amino acids long. The CDR3 region is CASSFSGGSEETQYF. CDR3 nucleotide sequence: TGTGCCAGCAGTTTTTCAGGGGGGAGCGAAGAGACCCAGTACTTC.

The chain is built from TRBV28 and TRBJ1-4, with D uncertain. The CDR3 contains 13 residues. CDR1 and CDR2 (germline): MDHEN, SYDVKM. The V end was cut by 6 bases, the J end by 3 bases, with 8 bases between. CDR3 sequence (DNA): TGTGCCAGCAGCATCAGGTCTAATGAAAAACTGTTTTTT. It is translated as CASSIRSNEKLFF.

This sequence joins TRBV27 and TRBJ2-3, with D possibly TRBD2 on 6 matching bases. CDR3 size: 15 residues. Germline loops: CDR1 MNHEY, CDR2 SMNVEV (reference sequence). V gave up 1 base and J gave up 3 bases, with 11 bases separating them. The CDR3 loop is CASSLFLEGTDTQYF. In DNA form, the CDR3 reads TGTGCCAGCAGTTTATTTTTGGAGGGGACAGATACGCAGTATTTT.

The genes are TRBV6-5 and TRBJ1-1; a weak D match, TRBD1 (5 bases). Looked up from germline, CDR1 is MNHEY and CDR2 is SVGAGI. V was shortened by 2 bases and J by 5 bases, with 18 bases between the two germline ends. This CDR3 region has 16 residues. CDR3 coding DNA: TGTGCCAGCAGTTACGCAGCTTCAGGGTGGGTGACTGAAGCTTTCTTT. This sequence encodes CASSYAASGWVTEAFF.

The chain links TRBV29-1 to TRBJ1-2; D not resolved. The CDR3 totals 12 residues. Germline CDR1 and CDR2: SQVTM and ANQGSEA. V lost 5 bases to trimming and J lost 14 bases, with 21 bases between them. CDR3: CSVFKDGFSGTF. The CDR3 DNA sequence: TGCAGCGTTTTTAAAGATGGATTTTCCGGGACCTTC.

Here the CDR3 reads CAWSPPDDPNYGYTF. CDR3 nucleotide sequence: TGTGCCTGGAGTCCCCCGGACGACCCTAACTATGGCTACACCTTC. V is TRBV30 and J is TRBJ1-2, with D hard to call. V was cut by 2 bases and J by 0 bases, with 13 bases left in between. Per the germline V gene, CDR1 is GTSNPN and CDR2 is SVGIG (reference sequence). This CDR3 has 15 residues.

This chain joins TRBV5-4 and TRBJ2-7; 7 bases align to TRBD2. The CDR3 consists of 15 residues. J gave up 5 bases and V 4 bases, and 12 bases lay outside the gene matches. CDR1 and CDR2 from the germline V gene are SGHNT and YYREEE (reference sequence). The CDR3 reads CASSPRAGDPHEQYF. CDR3 in DNA: TGTGCCAGCAGCCCCCGTGCGGGAGACCCCCACGAGCAGTACTTC.

The chain is built from TRBV6-5 and TRBJ2-3; no firm D call. CDR1 MNHEY and CDR2 SVGAGI come from the germline V gene. Between the trimmed V and J ends, which lost 4 bases and 1 base, there was a span of 9 bases. This CDR3 is built from 14 residues. DNA for the CDR3: TGTGCCAGCAGTTCACAGTGGGGCACAGATACGCAGTATTTT. The encoded protein is CASSSQWGTDTQYF.